Included here is one T cell receptor (beta chain) sequence, with context. What it binds is not known. Germline CDR1 reads SNHLY; CDR2 reads FYNNEI. The CDR3 has 16 residues. With V trimmed by 1 base and J by 2 bases, 7 bases remained unmatched. This sample is part of a study of cytomegalovirus exposure and HLA in healthy donors. Study as a whole: T cells numbering about 179 million yielded more than 95 million unique TCR beta sequences in an earlier analysis. The study's findings and limits: The only immune exposure information that was available was CMV serostatus. Later on, an analysis found that several of the most significant clusters appeared to be linked to common viral pathogens, which included parvovirus B19.

Primers included in the PCR were 60 Vbeta and 13 Jbeta primers. Measured with immunoSEQ multiplex PCR; TCRdb has only the in-frame clones, and not every one. Found here are some 190,000 clones, roughly 78% of them singletons; the top ten hold 1.5% to 2%. The source is a woman under 40 in good health and CMV-seronegative. This chain links TRBV2 with TRBJ2-5; the match to TRBD2 covers 7 bases. The specimen sequenced was PBMCs. The CDR3 DNA reads TGTGCCAGCAGTGAAGGTTTGGCTAGCGGTCAAGAGACCCAGTACTTC. Amino acid sequence: CASSEGLASGQETQYF.